This TCR beta chain comes out of a study of cytomegalovirus exposure and HLA in healthy donors. Study conclusions and caveats: Other equally common chains were less clonally expanded than HLA-associated TCR beta chains, a later analysis showed. Most likely, a cluster of highly shared sequence variants arose as a sequencing artifact.

In regard to this clone: Its target is not known.

The PCR used 60 Vbeta and 13 Jbeta primers. Generated by immunoSEQ multiplex PCR, the TCRdb table keeps only in-frame clones and is missing some. The table lists tens of thousands of clones, 73% of them singletons, with under 6.5% in the top ten. Although they were nominally healthy when sampled, donors likely had unrecorded immune exposures. The origin of this receptor is a man aged 45-60 years in good health and CMV-seronegative. The sequenced sample consisted of PBMCs.

Here the CDR3 reads CASSTRRDSGGYTF. The CDR3 DNA follows: TGTGCCAGCAGCACCCGGAGGGACTCTGGGGGCTACACCTTC. The genes are TRBV7-8 and TRBJ1-2; D possibly corresponds to TRBD1 (5 bases). Deletions cut 5 bases from V and 8 bases from J, with 18 bases between. Germline CDR1 and CDR2: SGHVS and FQNEAQ. The CDR3 is 14 amino acids.